These 22 T cell receptor beta chains were all obtained from the same sample, sequenced in a study of shared clonotypes between healthy human individuals. Generated by immunoSEQ multiplex PCR, the TCRdb table keeps only in-frame clones and is missing some. The profile shows about 480,000 clones, about three quarters of them singletons. Sequences were obtained from PBMCs. Source of these receptors: a woman in her forties in good health. Some clones in this sample may be carry-over from other donors' samples.

This clone was recorded only once. This may arise from a read error, as a much more abundant clone is one base away. The sample contains more than one DNA sequence encoding this CDR3. The chain links TRBV30 to TRBJ1-1; a weak D match, TRBD1 (5 bases). The CDR3 totals 14 residues. Trimming removed 2 bases at V and 8 bases at J, with 18 bases between. CDR1 and CDR2 from the germline V gene are GTSNPN and SVGIG (reference sequence). CDR3 DNA: TGTGCCTGGAGTCAGGACGGGGGGTCCACAGAAGCTTTCTTT. This translates into CAWSQDGGSTEAFF.

The CDR3 DNA reads as TGTGCCAGCAGCCCCCCTAGCGGGAGTTTTATCTACGAGCAGTACTTC. This codes for CASSPPSGSFIYEQYF. The chain uses TRBV4-2 and TRBJ2-7, with 10 bases aligning to TRBD2. This CDR3 has 16 amino acids. J gave up 3 bases and V 4 bases, and 9 bases lay outside the gene matches. Germline CDR1 and CDR2: LGHNA and YNFKEQ.

The chain employs TRBV4-2 and TRBJ2-2; 10 bases are a match to TRBD2. The CDR3 spans 13 residues. With V trimmed by 0 bases and J by 17 bases, 6 bases remained unmatched. Germline V gives CDR1 LGHNA, CDR2 YNFKEQ. CDR3 coding DNA: TGTGCCAGCAGCCAAGAAACTAGCGGGGCTCCTTTTTTT. The encoded protein is CASSQETSGAPFF.

The genes are TRBV30 and TRBJ2-7, with TRBD1 matching over 10 bases. The junction had 4 bases not matched to a gene; V was cut back by 1 base and J by 4 bases. Germline CDR1 and CDR2: GTSNPN and SVGIG (reference sequence). The CDR3 is 14 amino acids. The CDR3 region is CAWSADRGGYEQYF. In nucleotides, the CDR3 is TGTGCCTGGAGTGCGGACAGGGGGGGATACGAGCAGTACTTC. Based on the CDR3 plus reference TRBV30 and TRBJ2-7, the full variable domain is SQTIHQWPATLVQPVGSPLSLECTVEGTSNPNLYWYRQAAGRGLQLLFYSVGIGQISSEVPQNLSASRPQDRQFILSSKKLLLSDSGFYLCAWSADRGGYEQYFGPGTRLTVT.

The rearrangement links TRBV11-2 to TRBJ2-7, with 12 bases matching TRBD2. The CDR3 length is 15 residues. Trimming at V came to 5 bases and at J to 2 bases, leaving 4 bases not matched to a gene. Germline CDR1 is SGHAT and CDR2 is FQNNGV. CDR3 amino acids: CASSPGLAGTYEQYF. The CDR3, as DNA: TGTGCCAGCAGCCCCGGACTAGCGGGAACCTACGAGCAGTACTTC. The variable domain in full, completed from reference TRBV11-2 and TRBJ2-7, reads EAGVAQSPRYKIIEKRQSVAFWCNPISGHATLYWYQQILGQGPKLLIQFQNNGVVDDSQLPKDRFSAERLKGVDSTLKIQPAKLEDSAVYLCASSPGLAGTYEQYFGPGTRLTVT.

The chain is built from TRBV19 and TRBJ1-1; no reliable D call. Germline values: CDR1 LNHDA, CDR2 SQIVND (reference sequence). The CDR3 covers 11 residues. V was cut by 8 bases and J by 7 bases, with 11 bases left in between. Here the CDR3 reads CASGAWSEAFF. CDR3 nucleotides: TGTGCCAGTGGAGCTTGGAGTGAAGCTTTCTTT.

The J gene is TRBJ2-7, the V gene TRBV7-6, with D perhaps assigned TRBD1 or TRBD2 (5 bases each). The CDR3 contains 15 residues. V was trimmed by 1 base and J by 3 bases, leaving 13 bases between them. Germline CDR1 and CDR2: SGHVS and FNYEAQ. Here the CDR3 DNA reads TGTGCCAGCAGCTTAGAGGGGACGGACTTCTACGAGCAGTACTTC. Translated, it gives CASSLEGTDFYEQYF.

The rearrangement links TRBV19 to TRBJ2-1; TRBD2 agrees at 15 bases. There are 16 residues in the CDR3. Germline V lookup: CDR1 LNHDA, CDR2 SQIVND (reference sequence). The trim removed 3 bases at V and 7 bases at J, leaving 4 bases unmatched. CDR3 in DNA: TGTGCCAGTAGTATCACCGGGACTAGCGGGAGGAATGAGCAGTTCTTC. It codes for CASSITGTSGRNEQFF.

Details on this clone: A far larger clone differs by one base, so this is likely a read error. The J gene is TRBJ2-1, the V gene TRBV4-1; 7 bases are shared with TRBD2. The CDR3 consists of 14 residues. Looked up from germline, CDR1 is MGHRA and CDR2 is YSYEKL. V was pared by 7 bases and J by 7 bases, with 10 bases of the junction left unmatched. Written as DNA, the CDR3 is TGCGCCAGCAACTTTTCGGGGGGATCGAATGAGCAGTTCTTC. It specifies CASNFSGGSNEQFF.

V gene TRBV28 combines with J gene TRBJ1-4, with D possibly matching TRBD1 (6 bases). V was pared by 6 bases and J by 13 bases, with 15 bases between. CDR3 length: 12 residues. Per the germline V gene, CDR1 is MDHEN and CDR2 is SYDVKM. The CDR3 spells CASSPTGFGLFF. The CDR3, as DNA: TGTGCCAGCAGCCCCACAGGGTTTGGACTGTTTTTT.

This clone was seen a handful of times. CDR3 in DNA: TGTGCCAGCAGTCAACTTAGCGGGAGGGCACACACCGGGGAGCTGTTTTTT. It encodes CASSQLSGRAHTGELFF. V is TRBV13 and J is TRBJ2-2; 11 nucleotides line up with TRBD2. Germline-derived CDR1 and CDR2 are PRHDT and FYEKMQ (reference sequence). Trimming removed 6 bases from V and 3 bases from J; junction bases left unmatched: 9. This CDR3 contains 17 residues.

The genes are TRBV4-2 and TRBJ2-4, with 10 bases lining up with TRBD2. V lost 0 bases, J lost 6 bases, and 5 bases stayed unmatched. CDR3 length equals 16 residues. Looked up from germline, CDR1 is LGHNA and CDR2 is YNFKEQ. The CDR3 DNA sequence: TGTGCCAGCAGCCAAGATGGCCTAGCGGGAGTAAACATTCAGTACTTC. It specifies CASSQDGLAGVNIQYF.

The V gene is TRBV30, the J gene TRBJ2-7; no reliable D call. Trimming stripped 3 bases from V and 3 bases from J, with 9 bases between. CDR3 length: 12 amino acids. Germline V gene sequence: CDR1 GTSNPN, CDR2 SVGIG (reference sequence). CDR3 coding DNA: TGTGCCTGGAGCCCCAAGATCTACGAGCAGTACTTC. It specifies CAWSPKIYEQYF.

In its sample, this clone was seen a few times. This specimen includes other DNA sequences encoding the same CDR3. This chain uses TRBV9 with TRBJ1-1; no clear D gene. Germline loops: CDR1 SGDLS, CDR2 YYNGEE. Between the trimmed V and J ends, which lost 3 bases and 3 bases, there was a span of 9 bases. The CDR3 consists of 13 residues. The CDR3 bases are TGTGCCAGCAGCGAGGGTGGGGACACTGAAGCTTTCTTT. Translation gives CASSEGGDTEAFF.

The chain joins TRBV15 to TRBJ1-4, with D unclear. The CDR3 is made up of 14 amino acids. V lost 0 bases to trimming and J lost 8 bases, with 10 bases between them. Germline CDR1 reads LNHNV; CDR2 reads YYDKDF (reference sequence). In DNA form, the CDR3 reads TGTGCCACCAGCAGAGATTTAAACAACGAAAAACTGTTTTTT. This translates into CATSRDLNNEKLFF. Variable domain in full (rest from reference TRBV15 and TRBJ1-4): DAMVIQNPRYQVTQFGKPVTLSCSQTLNHNVMYWYQQKSSQAPKLLFHYYDKDFNNEADTPDNFQSRRPNTSFCFLDIRSPGLGDTAMYLCATSRDLNNEKLFFGSGTQLSVL.

Turning to this clone: This likely reflects a read error, since a far larger clone is one base away. The rearrangement links TRBV6-4 to TRBJ2-1; 9 nucleotides align to TRBD2. The CDR3 is 17 residues long. The V gene's germline CDR1 is MRHNA and CDR2 SNTAGT. CDR3 bases: TGTGCCGGCAGTGTGTTAGCGGGAGAGCACTCCTACAATGAGCAGTTCTTC. Translated: CAGSVLAGEHSYNEQFF.

About this clone itself: Other DNA sequences within the sample encode an identical CDR3. The chain employs TRBV7-2 and TRBJ2-3; D possibly corresponds to TRBD1 (5 bases). There are 14 residues in the CDR3. With 1 base removed from V and 0 bases from J, the gap between germline ends came to 5 bases. Germline loops: CDR1 SGHTA, CDR2 FQGNSA. The CDR3: CASSLEGSTDTQYF. The CDR3, as DNA: TGTGCCAGCAGCTTAGAGGGGAGCACAGATACGCAGTATTTT.

The chain links TRBV19 to TRBJ2-1; 7 nucleotides agree with TRBD1. V was pared by 6 bases and J by 4 bases, with 18 bases of the junction left unmatched. Looked up from germline, CDR1 is LNHDA and CDR2 is SQIVND (reference sequence). This CDR3 has 18 residues. The CDR3 DNA follows: TGTGCCAGTAGGGGCCGAGGGGGCAGCGGCGGCAGGTACAATGAGCAGTTCTTC. Translating gives CASRGRGGSGGRYNEQFF.

The CDR3 nucleotides read TGTGCCAGCAGCTCGGGACTAGTAGGGAATGAGCAGTTCTTC. This sequence encodes CASSSGLVGNEQFF. The V gene is TRBV7-9, the J gene TRBJ2-1, with 8 positions matching TRBD2. V trimming: 4 bases; J trimming: 7 bases; junction bases outside the gene matches: 6. The germline CDR1 and CDR2 sequences are SEHNR and FQNEAQ (reference sequence). The CDR3 extends over 14 amino acids.

The chain recombines TRBV11-3 with TRBJ2-1; 11 bases align to TRBD2. CDR1 is SGHNT and CDR2 is YENEEA in the germline V gene. The CDR3 spans 19 residues. Unmatched junction bases numbered 15, after V lost 4 bases and J lost 4 bases. The CDR3 sequence is CASSSHLPLAGGPYNEQFF. CDR3 in DNA: TGTGCCAGCAGCTCTCACCTTCCTCTAGCGGGAGGCCCTTACAATGAGCAGTTCTTC.

V and J are TRBV11-2 and TRBJ2-3; 7 positions match TRBD1. The V and J ends lost 5 bases and 5 bases, in that order; junction bases with no gene match: 4. Germline V gene lookup returns CDR1 SGHAT and CDR2 FQNNGV. The CDR3 has 13 amino acids. The CDR3 nucleotides read TGTGCCAGCAGCCTCGACAGGGAAGATACGCAGTATTTT. Its translation: CASSLDREDTQYF.

This clone turned up a few times. The gene calls are TRBV4-2 and TRBJ2-7; unclear D gene. Germline CDR1 and CDR2: LGHNA and YNFKEQ. This CDR3 comprises 14 residues. Trimming took off 3 bases at V and 1 base at J, with 10 bases between the two ends. For the CDR3, the DNA is TGTGCCAGCAGCCAGCAGCGTATATCCTACGAGCAGTACTTC. Protein sequence: CASSQQRISYEQYF.